The next 12 T cell receptor beta chains were all read from a single sample in a study of blood T cells in healthy people across ages. A second PCR of roughly 7 to 11 cycles used a sample-barcoded 5' primer and a J-beta primer mix. TCRdb reprocessed the 5' RACE reads with MiXCR, giving one entry per CDR3 protein. The sample has over 950,000 distinct CDR3 sequences, roughly half seen once. Sequencing was performed on blood. Receptor source: a woman in her sixties or seventies in good health.

In its sample, this clonotype was seen many times. The CDR3 nucleotides are TGTGCCAGCAGCTCTGACTCAGCGGGAGTGGGGAACATTCAGTACTTC. Amino acids: CASSSDSAGVGNIQYF. The chain is built from TRBV7-9 and TRBJ2-4, with 8 bases matching TRBD2. The germline gives CDR1 SEHNR, CDR2 FQNEAQ (reference sequence). This CDR3 spans 16 amino acids. The V gene end was trimmed by 4 bases and the J gene end by 7 bases; junction bases not matched to a gene: 12.

This clonotype was counted between two and nine times. V usage is TRBV12-3 or TRBV12-4 and J usage is TRBJ2-7; D not certain. V lost 6 bases and J lost 1, with 7 bases in between. This CDR3 has 12 amino acids. The CDR3 nucleotides read TGTGCCAGCAGAGAGGAGTCCTACGAGCAGTACTTC. Amino acid sequence: CASREESYEQYF.

This chain links TRBV7-2 with TRBJ2-7; no clear D gene. Trimming took 1 base from V and 4 from J, leaving 14 bases between them. This CDR3 region has 15 residues. CDR1 is SGHTA and CDR2 is FQGNSA in the germline V gene. In DNA, the CDR3 is TGTGCCAGCAGCTTAGTCGCTAGTGGGGATTACGAGCAGTACTTC. As protein: CASSLVASGDYEQYF.

In this sample, this clonotype turned up a few times. The V call is TRBV9, the J call TRBJ2-5; no clear D gene. The end of the DNA fits TRBJ2-7 better, so the J call may be wrong. The germline gives CDR1 SGDLS, CDR2 YYNGEE. This CDR3 is 15 amino acids long. The CDR3 spells CASSVGPSLSYEQYF. The CDR3 DNA reads as TGTGCCAGCAGCGTAGGCCCTTCCCTGAGTTACGAGCAGTACTTC.

This rearrangement joins TRBV7-9 to TRBJ2-1; TRBD2 matches at 10 bases. Trimming took 1 base from V and 8 from J; bases not matched to a gene: 2. This CDR3 region has 14 residues. Germline V gene lookup returns CDR1 SEHNR and CDR2 FQNEAQ (reference sequence). CDR3 amino acids: CASSLGTSGYEQFF. DNA of the CDR3: TGTGCCAGCAGCTTAGGGACTAGCGGATATGAGCAGTTCTTC.

This clonotype was counted a few times. V gene TRBV7-2 combines with J gene TRBJ2-5, with 9 bases matching TRBD1. There are 14 residues in the CDR3. Germline values: CDR1 SGHTA, CDR2 FQGNSA. Trimming removed 8 bases from V and 4 bases from J; junction bases left unmatched: 8. CDR3 bases: TGTGCCAGCTCTCCCGGGACAGGGCGAGAGACCCAGTACTTC. Translation: CASSPGTGRETQYF.

The chain joins TRBV18 to TRBJ2-3, with unresolved D. V lost 5 bases to trimming and J lost 2 bases, with 8 bases between them. Germline V gene sequence: CDR1 KGHSH, CDR2 LQKENI. The CDR3 contains 13 residues. The CDR3 DNA sequence: TGTGCCAGCTCAATGACGGTCACAGATACGCAGTATTTT. Its translation is CASSMTVTDTQYF.

For this clonotype: The junction departs from germline at one end; a sequencing error may be responsible. The chain carries TRBV7-8 and TRBJ2-2; 9 bases match TRBD2. This CDR3 contains 16 residues. CDR1 is SGHVS, CDR2 FQNEAQ, per germline. The CDR3 nucleotides read TGTGCCGGCAGCGCTCTAGCGGGGCTGAACACCGGGGAGCTGTTTTTT. Its translation is CAGSALAGLNTGELFF.

The chain links TRBV27 to TRBJ2-3; D is possibly TRBD1 or TRBD2 (5 bases each). The CDR3 totals 14 residues. Deletions cut 3 bases from V and 4 bases from J, with 11 bases between. CDR1 is MNHEY and CDR2 is SMNVEV in the germline V gene (reference sequence). In DNA, the CDR3 is TGTGCCAGCAGTTTGCGACGGGGCGCAGATACGCAGTATTTT. It yields the protein CASSLRRGADTQYF.

This chain links TRBV12-3 or TRBV12-4 with TRBJ2-7; 7 bases match TRBD2. The end of the DNA aligns better with TRBJ2-5, so the J call may be wrong. There are 18 residues in the CDR3. CDR3 bases: TGTGCCAGCAGTTTAGTAACAGTACTCGGACTAGATGAAGAGACCCAGTACTTC. It codes for CASSLVTVLGLDEETQYF.

This chain connects TRBV20-1 to TRBJ2-1; D possibly corresponds to TRBD2 (5 bases). The CDR3 is 13 residues long. The V end lost 5 bases, the J end lost 9 bases, and 17 bases lay between the germline ends. The germline V gene encodes CDR1 DFQATT and CDR2 SNEGSKA (reference sequence). The CDR3, as DNA: TGCAGTGCTGCTAGGAGGCGTCTCTCTGAGCAGTTCTTC. This translates into CSAARRRLSEQFF.

The V gene is TRBV5-1, the J gene TRBJ2-1, with 10 bases aligning to TRBD2. The CDR3 is 16 residues long. After removal of 2 bases from V and 0 bases from J, the junction contained 2 bases not matched to a gene. Germline V CDR1 and CDR2: SGHRS, YFSETQ. The CDR3 reads CASSFIAGGSYNEQFF. In nucleotides, the CDR3 is TGCGCCAGCAGCTTTATAGCGGGAGGCTCCTACAATGAGCAGTTCTTC. The full variable domain, rest sourced from reference TRBV5-1 and TRBJ2-1, is KAGVTQTPRYLIKTRGQQVTLSCSPISGHRSVSWYQQTPGQGLQFLFEYFSETQRNKGNFPGRFSGRQFSNSRSEMNVSTLELGDSALYLCASSFIAGGSYNEQFFGPGTRLTVL.